These 8 T cell receptor beta chains share one sample of origin, sequenced in a study of neurological immune-mediated disorders. Each CDR3 protein gets one entry after TCRdb re-called the 5' RACE reads with MiXCR. In the table there are tens of thousands of distinct CDR3 sequences, more than 6% of which are singletons. Input material: PBMCs. The receptors originated from a woman between 40 and 55 years old in good health.

This clonotype was seen at least ten times. V is TRBV5-1 and J is TRBJ2-1; unclear D gene. The CDR3 length is 12 residues. CDR1 is SGHRS and CDR2 is YFSETQ in the germline V gene. Trimming pared 3 bases from V and 13 bases from J, leaving 14 bases between. CDR3 DNA: TGCGCCAGCAGCTCCCCGACCGGGCCCCAGTTCTTC. Amino acid sequence: CASSSPTGPQFF. Drawing the rest from reference TRBV5-1 and TRBJ2-1, the complete variable domain is KAGVTQTPRYLIKTRGQQVTLSCSPISGHRSVSWYQQTPGQGLQFLFEYFSETQRNKGNFPGRFSGRQFSNSRSEMNVSTLELGDSALYLCASSSPTGPQFFGPGTRLTVL.

This clonotype came up many times. This chain uses TRBV20-1 with TRBJ2-7, with 9 bases fitting TRBD1. Germline V CDR1 and CDR2: DFQATT, SNEGSKA (reference sequence). Trimming removed 5 bases from V and 5 bases from J; junction bases left unmatched: 10. The CDR3 extends over 14 amino acids. In nucleotides, the CDR3 is TGCAGTGCTGGGGGGGACAGGGTTTTACACGAGCAGTACTTC. Amino acids: CSAGGDRVLHEQYF.

This clonotype appeared many times. The chain uses TRBV20-1 and TRBJ1-1; 8 bases agree with TRBD1. The CDR3 contains 14 residues. Germline V CDR1 and CDR2: DFQATT, SNEGSKA (reference sequence). Germline trimming cut 6 bases from V and 5 bases from J; bases unmatched to any gene: 11. CDR3 in DNA: TGCAGTGCCCACACCCGGACAGGGTTGACTGAAGCTTTCTTT. Translated: CSAHTRTGLTEAFF.

This clonotype occurred many times. This chain links TRBV18 with TRBJ2-5; D remains ambiguous. Trimming took off 3 bases at V and 2 bases at J, with 7 bases between the two ends. The CDR3 spans 13 residues. In germline, CDR1 is KGHSH, CDR2 LQKENI. The CDR3 is CASSPVPQETQYF. The CDR3 bases are TGTGCCAGCTCACCTGTCCCGCAAGAGACCCAGTACTTC. Full variable domain (missing parts from reference TRBV18 and TRBJ2-5): NAGVMQNPRHLVRRRGQEARLRCSPMKGHSHVYWYRQLPEEGLKFMVYLQKENIIDESGMPKERFSAEFPKEGPSILRIQQVVRGDSAAYFCASSPVPQETQYFGPGTRLLVL.

The CDR3 DNA reads TGTGCCAGCAGCTTGACTAGCGGGAGGTTCTCCTACGAGCAGTACTTC. It specifies CASSLTSGRFSYEQYF. V gene TRBV7-9 combines with J gene TRBJ2-7; 13 bases line up with TRBD2. Germline V CDR1 and CDR2: SEHNR, FQNEAQ (reference sequence). This CDR3 spans 16 amino acids. The V gene end was trimmed by 3 bases and the J gene end by 0 bases; junction bases not matched to a gene: 2.

This clonotype came up many times. J is TRBJ2-4 and V is TRBV28; tentative D call: TRBD1 (5 bases). Germline CDR1 MDHEN, CDR2 SYDVKM. Trimming took 5 bases from V and 0 from J, leaving 20 bases between them. The CDR3 totals 18 residues. CDR3 loop: CASSQALGAELAKNIQYF. In DNA form, the CDR3 reads TGTGCCAGCAGTCAAGCCCTTGGGGCAGAACTAGCCAAAAACATTCAGTACTTC.

V gene TRBV2 combines with J gene TRBJ1-5; D gene unclear. The CDR3 runs to 12 residues. Per the germline V gene, CDR1 is SNHLY and CDR2 is FYNNEI. Trimming stripped 4 bases from V and 7 bases from J, with 8 bases between. The CDR3 reads CASSVVGQPQHF. CDR3 coding DNA: TGTGCCAGCAGTGTTGTTGGGCAGCCCCAGCATTTT.

This clonotype was seen at least ten times. The V and J genes are TRBV5-5 and TRBJ1-6, with 7 bases identical to TRBD1. Germline assignment: CDR1 SGHKS and CDR2 YYEKEE (reference sequence). V gave up 6 bases and J gave up 11 bases; unmatched junction bases: 8. This CDR3 has 13 residues. CDR3 amino acids: CASTPTGYPPLHF. The CDR3 nucleotides read TGTGCCAGCACCCCGACAGGGTACCCACCCCTCCACTTT. The whole variable domain, filled in from reference TRBV5-5 and TRBJ1-6, reads DAGVTQSPTHLIKTRGQQVTLRCSPISGHKSVSWYQQVLGQGPQFIFQYYEKEERGRGNFPDRFSARQFPNYSSELNVNALLLGDSALYLCASTPTGYPPLHFGNGTRLTVT.